This T cell receptor (beta chain) was captured by sequencing in a study of regulatory T cells in long-lasting Graves disease. The CDR3 has 15 residues. Trimming removed 1 base at V and 6 bases at J, with 13 bases between. CDR1 LGHDT and CDR2 YNNKEL come from the germline V gene (reference sequence). To make TCR beta libraries, researchers used iRepertoire HTBI primers and Arm-PCR of CDR3 regions. TCRdb used MiXCR to reprocess the multiplex PCR reads, holding one entry per CDR3 protein. The table includes around 400,000 distinct CDR3 sequences, 23% detected once. As for time point: persistent/refractory GD, antithyroid drugs over 5 years with positive TRAb. The authors made the TCR library using RNA they extracted from PBMCs. Graves' disease diagnosis relied on American Thyroid Association guidelines.

The genes are TRBV3-1 and TRBJ2-1, with D possibly TRBD2 on 6 matching bases. This TCR derives from a female donor with Graves disease. This specimen consisted of peripheral blood mononuclear cells (PBMCs), obtained when the disease was refractory, from a patient treated with antithyroid drugs. CDR3 amino acids: CASSQVRGLGNEQFF. The CDR3 DNA sequence: TGTGCCAGCAGCCAAGTGCGGGGATTGGGCAATGAGCAGTTCTTC.